This entry features one T cell receptor beta chain sequence. This entry belongs to a study of patients and donors after allogeneic stem cell transplantation. TCRdb redid the calling of the RT-PCR reads with MiXCR, one entry per CDR3 protein. The sample includes over 150,000 distinct CDR3 sequences, about 32% of them seen just once. There are 13 residues in the CDR3. V was cut by 1 base and J by 4 bases, with 6 bases left in between. V usage is TRBV12-3 or TRBV12-4 and J usage is TRBJ2-3; no reliable D call. The origin of this receptor is a human donor who was either an allogeneic HSCT recipient or a stem cell or donor lymphocyte infusion donor (not recorded which). It is not recorded whose cells these are; they may come from a transplant donor. Material: blood, either unsorted or a sorted T cell fraction (not recorded which). The CDR3 loop is CASSLGPPDTQYF. The DNA of the CDR3 is TGTGCCAGCAGTTTAGGGCCCCCAGATACGCAGTATTTT.